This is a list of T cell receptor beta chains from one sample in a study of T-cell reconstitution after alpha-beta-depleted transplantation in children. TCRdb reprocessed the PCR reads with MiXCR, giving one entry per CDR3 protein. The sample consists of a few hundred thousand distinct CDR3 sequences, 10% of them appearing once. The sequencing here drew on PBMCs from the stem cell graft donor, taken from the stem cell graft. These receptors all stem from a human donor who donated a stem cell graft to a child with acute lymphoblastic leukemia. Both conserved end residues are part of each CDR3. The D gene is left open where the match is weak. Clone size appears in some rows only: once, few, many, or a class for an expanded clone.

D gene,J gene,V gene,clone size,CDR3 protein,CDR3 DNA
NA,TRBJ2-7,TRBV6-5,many,CASSYFQGSYEQYF,TGTGCCAGCAGTTACTTCCAGGGCTCCTACGAGCAGTACTTC
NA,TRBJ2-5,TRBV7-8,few,CASSLLVSALETQYF,TGTGCCAGCAGCTTACTAGTATCAGCCTTGGAGACCCAGTACTTC
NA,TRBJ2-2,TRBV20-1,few,CSAAGTAVAGELFF,TGCAGTGCCGCCGGGACTGCGGTTGCCGGGGAGCTGTTTTTT
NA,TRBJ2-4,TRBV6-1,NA,CASSVDSPNRKNIQYF,TGTGCCAGCAGTGTTGACAGCCCGAACAGGAAAAACATTCAGTACTTC
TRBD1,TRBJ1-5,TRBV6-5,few,CASSRDSYQPQHF,TGTGCCAGCAGCCGGGACAGCTATCAGCCCCAGCATTTT
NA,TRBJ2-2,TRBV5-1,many,CASREVHTGELFF,TGCGCCAGCAGGGAGGTCCACACCGGGGAGCTGTTTTTT
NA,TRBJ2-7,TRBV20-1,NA,CSARDLYSGEQYF,TGCAGTGCTAGAGACTTATACTCGGGGGAGCAGTACTTC
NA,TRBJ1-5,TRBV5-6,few,CASSLRVGGNQPQHF,TGTGCCAGCAGCTTGAGGGTCGGAGGCAATCAGCCCCAGCATTTT
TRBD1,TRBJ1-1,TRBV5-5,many,CASSLSGQMNTEAFF,TGTGCCAGCAGCTTATCGGGACAGATGAACACTGAAGCTTTCTTT
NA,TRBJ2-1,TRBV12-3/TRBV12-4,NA,CASSPLEGGSYNEQFF,TGTGCCAGCAGTCCATTGGAGGGGGGGTCCTACAATGAGCAGTTCTTC
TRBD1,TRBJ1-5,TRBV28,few,CASRPRQGANQPQHF,TGTGCCAGCAGACCCCGACAGGGGGCGAATCAGCCCCAGCATTTT